This is a list of T cell receptor beta chains from one sample in a study of CD8 T cells in ankylosing spondylitis. TCRdb independently ran MiXCR on the 5' RACE reads; one entry per CDR3 protein. The repertoire holds about 360,000 distinct CDR3 sequences, with 20% to 25% as singletons. Material for sequencing was blood, either unsorted or a sorted T cell fraction (not recorded which). Source of these receptors: a male donor with ankylosing spondylitis or in good health (not recorded which). The CDR3 runs from the conserved cysteine through the conserved F or W. Each record gives: V gene, J gene, D gene, clone size, CDR3 protein, CDR3 DNA. A D gene is named only where the DNA matches it firmly. Not every row has a clone size; where given, it reads once, few, many or a size class.

v_call: TRBV5-1
j_call: TRBJ1-1
d_call: .
clone_size: .
cdr3_aa: CASSSSGREGLRTEAFF
cdr3_nt: TGCGCTAGCAGCTCCTCAGGTAGGGAGGGGCTTCGAACTGAAGCTTTCTTT

v_call: TRBV20-1
j_call: TRBJ2-1
d_call: .
clone_size: .
cdr3_aa: CSARVSGAKYNEQFF
cdr3_nt: TGCAGTGCTAGAGTTTCGGGGGCCAAATACAATGAGCAGTTCTTC

v_call: TRBV7-6
j_call: TRBJ2-5
d_call: .
clone_size: .
cdr3_aa: CASSSEELYKETQYF
cdr3_nt: TGTGCCAGCAGCTCAGAGGAACTATACAAAGAGACCCAGTACTTC

v_call: TRBV28
j_call: TRBJ2-1
d_call: .
clone_size: few
cdr3_aa: CASSFFSYNEQFF
cdr3_nt: TGTGCCAGCAGTTTTTTCAGTTACAATGAGCAGTTCTTC

v_call: TRBV11-2
j_call: TRBJ2-2
d_call: .
clone_size: .
cdr3_aa: CASSLAPKSDDTGELFF
cdr3_nt: TGTGCCAGCAGCTTAGCACCCAAAAGTGACGACACCGGGGAGCTGTTTTTT

v_call: TRBV29-1
j_call: TRBJ2-5
d_call: .
clone_size: .
cdr3_aa: CSDREVETQYF
cdr3_nt: TGCAGCGACAGGGAGGTCGAGACCCAGTACTTC

v_call: TRBV6-1
j_call: TRBJ2-2
d_call: TRBD1
clone_size: .
cdr3_aa: CASSEVPTRTGPGELFF
cdr3_nt: TGTGCCAGCAGTGAAGTACCTACAAGGACAGGGCCCGGGGAGCTGTTTTTT

v_call: TRBV28
j_call: TRBJ2-7
d_call: TRBD1
clone_size: .
cdr3_aa: CASSLSLGQGLSGSYEQYF
cdr3_nt: TGTGCCAGCAGTTTATCTCTCGGACAGGGCTTGAGTGGCTCCTACGAGCAGTACTTC

v_call: TRBV12-3/TRBV12-4
j_call: TRBJ1-5
d_call: TRBD1
clone_size: many
cdr3_aa: CASSPGTGVQPQHF
cdr3_nt: TGTGCCAGCAGTCCCGGGACAGGGGTCCAGCCCCAGCATTTT

v_call: TRBV7-9
j_call: TRBJ2-1
d_call: .
clone_size: few
cdr3_aa: CASSFKGIEQFF
cdr3_nt: TGTGCCAGCAGCTTCAAGGGGATTGAGCAGTTCTTC

v_call: TRBV27
j_call: TRBJ1-6
d_call: .
clone_size: .
cdr3_aa: CASSFGVESPLHF
cdr3_nt: TGTGCCAGCAGTTTTGGGGTTGAATCACCCCTCCACTTT

v_call: TRBV11-1
j_call: TRBJ2-1
d_call: TRBD1
clone_size: .
cdr3_aa: CASSSGQGISEQFF
cdr3_nt: TGTGCCAGCAGCTCTGGACAGGGTATAAGCGAGCAGTTCTTC

v_call: TRBV7-9
j_call: TRBJ2-1
d_call: .
clone_size: .
cdr3_aa: CASSLDERDEQFF
cdr3_nt: TGTGCCAGCAGCTTAGACGAAAGGGATGAGCAGTTCTTC

v_call: TRBV5-1
j_call: TRBJ2-7
d_call: TRBD2
clone_size: .
cdr3_aa: CASSLEGAGAYEQYF
cdr3_nt: TGCGCCAGCAGCTTGGAAGGAGCGGGGGCCTACGAGCAGTACTTC

v_call: TRBV6-5
j_call: TRBJ1-1
d_call: TRBD1
clone_size: few
cdr3_aa: CASSYSKTGEAFF
cdr3_nt: TGTGCCAGCAGTTACTCGAAGACAGGGGAAGCTTTCTTT

v_call: TRBV10-3
j_call: TRBJ2-3
d_call: TRBD2
clone_size: few
cdr3_aa: CAISLRGGETTDTQYF
cdr3_nt: TGTGCCATCAGCCTCCGGGGGGGAGAGACCACAGATACGCAGTATTTT

v_call: TRBV13
j_call: TRBJ1-1
d_call: .
clone_size: few
cdr3_aa: CASSSLGEAFF
cdr3_nt: TGTGCCAGCAGCTCCTTGGGTGAAGCTTTCTTT

v_call: TRBV5-6
j_call: TRBJ2-1
d_call: TRBD2
clone_size: few
cdr3_aa: CASTLTSGNNEQFF
cdr3_nt: TGTGCCAGCACCTTGACTAGCGGGAACAATGAGCAGTTCTTC